The entry below describes one TCR beta chain. Trimming removed 5 bases at V and 0 bases at J, with 8 bases between. Germline values: CDR1 LNHDA, CDR2 SQIVND (reference sequence). This CDR3 has 15 residues. The data stem from a study of cytomegalovirus exposure and HLA in healthy donors. The PCR made use of 60 Vbeta and 13 Jbeta primers. Sequenced by immunoSEQ multiplex PCR; TCRdb stores in-frame clones only, minus some. The data hold 130,000 or so clones, with 60% to 80% observed a single time. Material for sequencing was PBMCs. This receptor was taken from a man aged 35 to 55 in good health and CMV-seronegative. This rearrangement joins TRBV19 to TRBJ2-6; D remains unclear. In DNA, the CDR3 is TGTGCCAGTAGTTTTTCGGGCTCTGGGGCCAACGTCCTGACTTTC. Protein: CASSFSGSGANVLTF.